The sequence of this T cell receptor beta chain was determined in a study of cytomegalovirus exposure and HLA in healthy donors. Study conclusions and caveats: Researchers reported in a later analysis that common viral pathogens appeared linked to several top clusters. A prior analysis recorded that most TCR beta V segments were productive about 90% or about 30% of the time. In a later analysis, TCR association rates varied by HLA locus: DRB1 most, HLA-C fewest.

A word on this clone: As yet, its antigen is unknown.

In the PCR, 60 Vbeta and 13 Jbeta primers were used. The table came from immunoSEQ multiplex PCR; TCRdb's copy has only in-frame clones and leaves some out. In all, the sample yields 110,000 to 150,000 clones. Looked up from germline, CDR1 is MNHEY and CDR2 is SMNVEV (reference sequence). The ends lost 2 bases at V and 6 bases at J; junction bases unmatched: 6. The length of the CDR3 is 14 residues. The sample was PBMCs. This sequence joins TRBV27 and TRBJ2-7; TRBD1 matches at 8 bases. This TCR was recovered from a male donor in good health and CMV-seronegative. In DNA, the CDR3 is TGTGCCAGCAGTTTAGTCAACCAGGGGGCCGAGCAGTACTTC. It specifies CASSLVNQGAEQYF.